The source of this TCR beta chain is a study of Graves' ophthalmopathy and Graves' hyperthyroidism. This clonotype was counted ten times or more. RNA transcripts yielded amplified TCR beta CDR3 regions. HTBI primers were used in a first-round RT-PCR, which preceded a second-round multiplex PCR. TCRdb re-derived calls from the multiplex PCR reads in MiXCR, one entry per CDR3 protein. The sample includes around 660,000 distinct CDR3 sequences, roughly two fifths of them seen just once. The V end was cut by 0 bases, the J end by 5 bases, with 16 bases between. This CDR3 spans 16 amino acids. CDR1 is SGHAT, CDR2 FQNNGV, per germline.

The V gene is TRBV11-2, the J gene TRBJ2-5; a possible D gene is TRBD2 (5 bases). The sample was peripheral blood. The receptor was derived from an adult man with Graves' ophthalmopathy. The CDR3: CASSLDQGLASETQYF. The CDR3 DNA follows: TGTGCCAGCAGCTTAGATCAAGGGCTAGCATCGGAGACCCAGTACTTC.